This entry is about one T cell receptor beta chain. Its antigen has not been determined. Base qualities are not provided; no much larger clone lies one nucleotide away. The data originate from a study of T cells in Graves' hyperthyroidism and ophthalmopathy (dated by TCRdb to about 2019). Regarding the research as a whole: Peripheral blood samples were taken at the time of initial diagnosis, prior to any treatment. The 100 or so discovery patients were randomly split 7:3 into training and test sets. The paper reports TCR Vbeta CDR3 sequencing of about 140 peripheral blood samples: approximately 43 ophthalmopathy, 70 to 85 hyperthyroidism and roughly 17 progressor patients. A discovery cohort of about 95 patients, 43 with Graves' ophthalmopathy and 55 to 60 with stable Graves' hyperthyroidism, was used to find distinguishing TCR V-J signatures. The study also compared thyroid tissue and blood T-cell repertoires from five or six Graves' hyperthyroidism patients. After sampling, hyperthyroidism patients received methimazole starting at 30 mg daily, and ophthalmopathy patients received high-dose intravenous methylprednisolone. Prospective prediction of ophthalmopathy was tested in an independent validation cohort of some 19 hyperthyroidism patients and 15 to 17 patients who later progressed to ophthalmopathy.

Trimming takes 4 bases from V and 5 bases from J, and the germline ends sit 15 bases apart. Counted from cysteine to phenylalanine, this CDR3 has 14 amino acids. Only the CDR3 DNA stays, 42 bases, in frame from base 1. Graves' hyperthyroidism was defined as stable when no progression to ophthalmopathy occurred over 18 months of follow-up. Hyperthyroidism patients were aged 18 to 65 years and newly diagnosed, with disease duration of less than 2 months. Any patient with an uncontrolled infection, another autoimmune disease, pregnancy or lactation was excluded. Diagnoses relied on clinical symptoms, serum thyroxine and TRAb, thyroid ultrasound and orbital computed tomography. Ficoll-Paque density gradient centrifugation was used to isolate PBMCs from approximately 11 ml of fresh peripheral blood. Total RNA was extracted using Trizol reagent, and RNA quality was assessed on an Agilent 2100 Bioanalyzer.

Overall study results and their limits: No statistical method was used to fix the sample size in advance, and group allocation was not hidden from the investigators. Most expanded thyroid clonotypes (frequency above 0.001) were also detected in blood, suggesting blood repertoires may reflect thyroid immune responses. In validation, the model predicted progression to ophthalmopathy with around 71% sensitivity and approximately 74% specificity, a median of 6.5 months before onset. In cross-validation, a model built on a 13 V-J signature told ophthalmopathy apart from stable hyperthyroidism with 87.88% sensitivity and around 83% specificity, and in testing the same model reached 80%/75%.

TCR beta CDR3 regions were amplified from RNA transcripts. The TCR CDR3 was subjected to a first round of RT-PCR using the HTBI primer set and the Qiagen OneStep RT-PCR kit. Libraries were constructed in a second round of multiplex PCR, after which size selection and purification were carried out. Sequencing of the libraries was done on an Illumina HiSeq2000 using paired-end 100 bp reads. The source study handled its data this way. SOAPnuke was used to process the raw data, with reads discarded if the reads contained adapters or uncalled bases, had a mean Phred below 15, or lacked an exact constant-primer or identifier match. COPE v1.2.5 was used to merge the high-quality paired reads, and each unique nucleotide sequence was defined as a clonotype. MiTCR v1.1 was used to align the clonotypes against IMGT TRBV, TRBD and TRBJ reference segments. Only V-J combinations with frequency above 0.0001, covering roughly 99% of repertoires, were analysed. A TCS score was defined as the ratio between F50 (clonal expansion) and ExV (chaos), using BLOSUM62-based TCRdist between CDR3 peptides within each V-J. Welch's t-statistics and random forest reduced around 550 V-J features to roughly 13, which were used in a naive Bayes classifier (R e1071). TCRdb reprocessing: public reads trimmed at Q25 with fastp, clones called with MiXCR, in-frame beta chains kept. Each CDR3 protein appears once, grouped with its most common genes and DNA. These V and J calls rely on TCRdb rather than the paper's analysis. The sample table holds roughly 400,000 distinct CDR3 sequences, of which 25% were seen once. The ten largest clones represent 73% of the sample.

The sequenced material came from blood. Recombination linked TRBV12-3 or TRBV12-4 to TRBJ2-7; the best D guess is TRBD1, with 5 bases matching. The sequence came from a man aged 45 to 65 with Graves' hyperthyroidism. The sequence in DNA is TGTGCCAGCAGTTGGGGCAGTGGGAAGGACGAGCAGTACTTC. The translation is CASSWGSGKDEQYF.